This T cell receptor (beta chain) was observed in a study of blood T cell repertoires in COVID-19. In the study overall: Samples representing acute and convalescent COVID-19 were sourced from the United States, Italy and Spain. T cells, B-cell-depleted T cells, or PBMCs supplied cDNA or gDNA.

Trimming shortened V by 5 bases and J by 2 bases, and 14 bases separated the two germline ends. From germline, CDR1 is SGHVS and CDR2 FQNEAQ. This CDR3 comprises 15 residues. Original processing notes: Scientists estimated how many nucleated cells there were by amplifying reference gene primers. The assay was immunoSEQ multiplex PCR, and TCRdb's table has in-frame clones only and misses some. D and trimming come from the DNA, and the V and J calls and clone size come from that table. Of about 68,000 clones in the sample, 70% to 85% were seen once. The chain combines TRBV7-8 with TRBJ2-3, with TRBD2 as a possible D gene (5 bases). The origin of this receptor is a woman aged 50 to 60 with acute or convalescent COVID-19. Sequenced input: peripheral blood. CDR3 in amino acids: CASSREGDITDTQYF. The CDR3 DNA reads as TGTGCCAGCAGCCGAGAGGGAGATATCACAGATACGCAGTATTTT.